Reported below is one TCR beta chain. The antigen it binds to is not known. One base away there is no much larger clone; base qualities are not given. These data originate in a study of shared clonotypes between healthy human individuals (dated by TCRdb to the early 2020s). General notes on the study: The cohort included a few men and a couple of women between 18 and 49 years of age. Per donor, three plates each were used for CD4 naive and CD4 memory, two for CD8 naive, and one for CD8 memory. To estimate repertoire size and how much clonotypes are shared between individuals, the study performed deep sequencing of blood TCR repertoires from 4 to 6 healthy adults. Different laboratories and diverse techniques were used to prepare libraries and sequence TCR repertoires, to increase sequencing depth and limit assay-specific biases. Leukapheresis yielded between about 0.8 and 9.5 billion PBMCs per donor. Beyond this particular receptor, the publication reports: Only blood was sampled, and tissue TCR repertoires likely differ from those in blood. Because the study included a small number of donors, the genetic and exposure-history diversity represented was limited. Compared with non-shared clonotypes, clonotypes shared by all four sorted-subset donors had higher generation probabilities. Based on pairwise subsampling, the degree of clonotype sharing among donors was expected to be affected by sequencing depth. Estimated clonotype richness was generally larger for naive than for memory subsets. Around 5% of naive CD4, 3.5% of naive CD8, approximately 2% of memory CD4, and about 0.4% of memory CD8 clonotypes were shared across four donors. Rarefaction of sorted-subset datasets indicated incomplete sequencing despite the large sequencing depth.

Using the deep immunoSEQ assay, TCR CDR3 regions were amplified from genomic DNA by multiplex PCR. Extracted genomic DNA from each cell subset was spread evenly across all wells of several immunoSEQ 96-well plates, with each plate serving as a replicate. Each replicate PCR for sorted subsets received about 0.2 ug genomic DNA, equal to about 30,000 T cell genomes. Purified libraries were quantified with a Qubit 3.0 fluorometer, sized on a Bioanalyzer 2100, and re-quantified with the KAPA Library Quantification kit. Each immunoSEQ 96-well plate was sequenced on its own single-read 150-cycle Illumina NextSeq 550 flow cell. The source study handled its data this way. Because only junctional sequences without quality scores were contained in the immunoSEQ output, filtering matching that applied to full-length reads could not be performed. To assign V/J genes and CDR3, sequences were annotated against IMGT germline references using PyIR, a Python wrapper for IgBLAST v1.9. Reads with weak V/J assignments (E-value above 1e-6), missing CDR3, stop codons, out-of-frame junctions, or ambiguous translated residues were removed. V3J clonotypes were defined as sequences sharing the same inferred V gene, J gene, and CDR3 amino acid sequence. The percentage overlap between two repertoires was calculated by dividing the number of shared unique clonotypes by the size of the smaller repertoire. Repertoire richness was assessed with RTK rarefaction, the Chao1 estimator, and Recon v2.1 estimates of unobserved clonotypes. Generation probabilities for all TCRbeta clonotypes obtained by the gDNA method from a handful of donors were computed using OLGA. TCRdb re-hosts the immuneACCESS table, in-frame sequences only. Its copies lack some clones; in the studies checked, an unresolved V gene accounts for under half of them, and the cause for the rest is not known. V and J calls and clone size are those listed in that table; D and trimming were worked out from the DNA. In this sample the table shows millions of clones, about 95% of which occur a single time. Jointly, the top ten make up roughly 1% of the sample.

CD8 naive samples consisted of CD45RO-negative cells that were positively selected for CCR7, yielding a CD45RA+CCR7+ population without TemRA cells. Donors were healthy HIV-negative adults with no recently reported acute infections or vaccinations. Every donor was a Caucasian adult living in Nashville, Tennessee, USA. Blood was obtained by leukapheresis, after which PBMCs were separated by Ficoll-Histopaque density gradient centrifugation and cryopreserved in liquid nitrogen vapor phase. Analytical flow cytometry was used to check the purity and quantity of every magnetically sorted T cell population. Each sorted fraction had its genomic DNA isolated and then quantified by UV absorbance on a Nanodrop 2000c. CDR1 MNHEY and CDR2 SMNVEV are derived from the germline V gene (reference sequence). Relative to germline, V is 1 base shorter and J is 5 bases shorter, with 18 bases between their ends. Taken from cysteine to phenylalanine, the CDR3 has 16 residues. Kept here is only the CDR3 DNA, which spans 48 bases and is read in frame from base 1.

This sequence originates from a man between 18 and 35 years old in good health. The chain joins TRBV27 to TRBJ2-7; TRBD2 might be the D gene, on 6 matching bases. What was sequenced was naive CD8+ T cells sorted from blood. What this sample's cell subset or site label stands for: CD45RA+CCR7+. CDR3 sequence: CASSLYPPGLDDEQYF. Read as DNA, the sequence is TGTGCCAGCAGTTTATACCCTCCGGGACTTGACGACGAGCAGTACTTC.